This T cell receptor (beta chain) was recorded in a study of cytomegalovirus exposure and HLA in healthy donors. The CDR3 runs to 15 residues. Trimming shortened V by 1 base and J by 2 bases, and 9 bases separated the two germline ends. In germline, CDR1 is SGHVS, CDR2 FQNEAQ. The PCR ran on 60 Vbeta and 13 Jbeta primers. The repertoire was sequenced with immunoSEQ multiplex PCR; TCRdb's copy has only in-frame clones and lacks some. There are 140,000 or so clones in the sample; roughly 80% occur only once, and more than 2% lies in the top ten. Concerning this clone itself: Its specificity is not known.

The study's findings and limits: Later findings reportedly placed an Asian-associated ancestry cluster below the roughly 700-donor mean for N-insertions.

The clonotype originates from a boy aged 2 to 9 in good health and CMV-seronegative. Sequencing was performed on PBMCs. V and J are TRBV7-8 and TRBJ2-1; perhaps TRBD1 as D (6 bases). The CDR3: CASSLVGGTYNEQFF. CDR3 nucleotides: TGTGCCAGCAGCTTAGTAGGGGGAACCTACAATGAGCAGTTCTTC.